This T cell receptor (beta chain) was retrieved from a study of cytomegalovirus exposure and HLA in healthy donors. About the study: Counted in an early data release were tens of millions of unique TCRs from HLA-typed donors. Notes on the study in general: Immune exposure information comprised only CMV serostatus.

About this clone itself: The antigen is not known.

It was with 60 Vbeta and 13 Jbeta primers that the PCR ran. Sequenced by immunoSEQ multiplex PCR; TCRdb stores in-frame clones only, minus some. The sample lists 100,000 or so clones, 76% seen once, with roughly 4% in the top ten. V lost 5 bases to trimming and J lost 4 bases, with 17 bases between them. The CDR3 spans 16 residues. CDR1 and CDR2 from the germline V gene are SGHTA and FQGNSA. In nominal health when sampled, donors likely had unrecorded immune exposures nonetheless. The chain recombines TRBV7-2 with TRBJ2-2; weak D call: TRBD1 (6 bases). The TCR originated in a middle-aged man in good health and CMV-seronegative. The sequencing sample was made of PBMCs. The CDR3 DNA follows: TGTGCCAGCAGCCAAAACGCCGGGACAATCACCGGGGAGCTGTTTTTT. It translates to CASSQNAGTITGELFF.